This T cell receptor beta chain was sequenced during a study of preoperative IRX-2 immunotherapy in early breast cancer. The treatment was: preoperative locoregional IRX-2 cytokine immunotherapy. Patients received preoperative, locoregional IRX-2 cytokine immunotherapy in a phase Ib study. Generated by immunoSEQ multiplex PCR, the TCRdb table keeps only in-frame clones and is missing some. The table lists 35,000 to 40,000 clones, roughly four fifths of them singletons. Losses at the gene ends were 6 bases for V and 3 bases for J; bases not matched to a gene: 10. This CDR3 has 15 amino acids. The chain couples TRBV23-1 to TRBJ1-2; 7 bases align to TRBD1. TRBV23-1 is an ORF; its function is uncertain. This clonotype originated in a human donor with breast cancer. Source: lymph node tissue, taken after IRX-2 immunotherapy. For the CDR3, the DNA is TGCGCCAGCAGCCCCCGTGTGACAGGGCACTATGGCTACACCTTC. Translation: CASSPRVTGHYGYTF.